One sample yielded the 32 T cell receptor beta chains listed below, sequenced in a study of graft-versus-host responses after intestinal transplantation. TCRdb's table, derived via immunoSEQ multiplex PCR, lists solely in-frame clones and lacks some. This table holds 40,000 or so clones, roughly 96% found once. What these receptors recognize is not known. The source material was unstimulated CD8+ T cells sorted from spleen or lymph node cells, sampled before transplant. Source of these receptors: a human donor who was the organ donor for an intestinal transplant.

The chain uses TRBV27 and TRBJ2-7; no definite D call. In germline, CDR1 is MNHEY, CDR2 SMNVEV (reference sequence). V lost 4 bases and J lost 1, with 11 bases in between. The CDR3 contains 14 residues. CDR3 in amino acids: CASSSPAISYEQYF. CDR3 nucleotide sequence: TGTGCCAGCAGTTCCCCCGCCATATCCTACGAGCAGTACTTC.

This chain connects TRBV30 to TRBJ1-5; D not certain. This CDR3 has 15 residues. Germline values: CDR1 GTSNPN, CDR2 SVGIG (reference sequence). V was trimmed by 2 bases and J by 3 bases, leaving 14 bases between them. The CDR3 bases are TGTGCCTGGAGTAGAGGCGGGGATTTCAATCAGCCCCAGCATTTT. Translated: CAWSRGGDFNQPQHF.

The chain carries TRBV6-5 and TRBJ1-1, with a weak D call TRBD1 (5 bases). Trimming left V 2 bases short and J 0 bases short, with 13 bases between. The CDR3 length is 16 residues. The germline V gene encodes CDR1 MNHEY and CDR2 SVGAGI. Written as DNA, the CDR3 is TGTGCCAGCAGTTACGTTATTGGGGCAATGAACACTGAAGCTTTCTTT. It translates to CASSYVIGAMNTEAFF.

This chain connects TRBV2 to TRBJ2-1; D possibly corresponds to TRBD2 (6 bases). Trimming took 8 bases from V and 5 from J, leaving 16 bases between them. This CDR3 region has 14 residues. Germline V lookup: CDR1 SNHLY, CDR2 FYNNEI. In DNA form, the CDR3 reads TGTGCCAGCCCGAGAGTGGGGGGTAACAATGAGCAGTTCTTC. Translated: CASPRVGGNNEQFF.

The J gene is TRBJ1-1, the V gene TRBV27; D not certain. In germline, CDR1 is MNHEY, CDR2 SMNVEV (reference sequence). CDR3 length: 14 residues. Trimming left V 2 bases short and J 6 bases short, with 13 bases between. As DNA, the CDR3 is TGTGCCAGCAGTTTAAGTCAAGGGCTGGCTGAAGCTTTCTTT. Translation: CASSLSQGLAEAFF.

The chain joins TRBV15 to TRBJ2-5; maybe TRBD2 (7 bases). From germline, CDR1 is LNHNV and CDR2 YYDKDF (reference sequence). The CDR3 has 16 residues. Trimming shortened V by 4 bases and J by 1 base, and 16 bases separated the two germline ends. This CDR3 reads CATSTEGGHPQETQYF. In nucleotides, the CDR3 is TGTGCCACCAGCACCGAGGGGGGGCACCCCCAAGAGACCCAGTACTTC.

This clone came up once. This chain links TRBV14 with TRBJ1-1; tentative D call: TRBD1 (5 bases). From germline, CDR1 is SGHDN and CDR2 FVKESK. With 6 bases removed from V and 6 bases from J, the gap between germline ends came to 17 bases. This CDR3 has 14 amino acids. In DNA, the CDR3 is TGTGCCAGCAGGCATACTCAGGGTGACGCTGAAGCTTTCTTT. Translating gives CASRHTQGDAEAFF.

The chain combines TRBV19 with TRBJ2-1; tentative D call: TRBD2 (7 bases). The germline V gene has CDR1 LNHDA and CDR2 SQIVND (reference sequence). This CDR3 contains 11 residues. V lost 6 bases to trimming and J lost 12 bases, with 12 bases between them. CDR3 protein: CASRAGARQFF. In nucleotides, the CDR3 is TGTGCCAGTAGGGCGGGGGCAAGGCAGTTCTTC.

The chain has TRBV5-1 and TRBJ2-7, with 8 bases lining up with TRBD1. CDR1 is SGHRS, CDR2 YFSETQ, per germline. This CDR3 spans 13 amino acids. V gave up 7 bases and J gave up 0 bases; unmatched junction bases: 3. Here the CDR3 reads CASRTGSSYEQYF. DNA of the CDR3: TGCGCCAGCCGGACAGGGAGCTCCTACGAGCAGTACTTC.

The chain links TRBV6-5 to TRBJ1-1; unclear D gene. Looked up from germline, CDR1 is MNHEY and CDR2 is SVGAGI. This CDR3 is built from 12 residues. The V and J ends lost 5 bases and 7 bases respectively, with 11 bases between them. The CDR3 region is CASSPTGLEAFF. CDR3 DNA sequence: TGTGCCAGCAGTCCCACGGGCCTTGAAGCTTTCTTT.

V usage is TRBV29-1 and J usage is TRBJ2-1; D unclear. V gave up 4 bases and J gave up 9 bases, with 10 bases separating them. Looked up from germline, CDR1 is SQVTM and CDR2 is ANQGSEA. The CDR3 spans 11 residues. CDR3 in DNA: TGCAGCGTTGTGGGTCACCCTGAGCAGTTCTTC. Protein sequence: CSVVGHPEQFF.

The chain employs TRBV4-3 and TRBJ1-1; possible D gene TRBD1, 6 bases. This CDR3 spans 18 amino acids. The germline V gene has CDR1 LGHNA and CDR2 YSLEER. Between the trimmed V and J ends, which lost 0 bases and 1 base, there was a span of 18 bases. The CDR3 reads CASSQDLWTTGSNTEAFF. As DNA, the CDR3 is TGCGCCAGCAGCCAAGATCTTTGGACCACAGGGTCGAACACTGAAGCTTTCTTT.

This rearrangement joins TRBV6-6 to TRBJ2-7, with 12 positions matching TRBD1. In germline, CDR1 is MNHNY, CDR2 SVGAGI (reference sequence). CDR3 length equals 14 residues. J gave up 5 bases and V 5 bases, and 4 bases lay outside the gene matches. As DNA, the CDR3 is TGTGCCAGCAGTCCCGGGACAGGGGGCCACGAGCAGTACTTC. Translated, it gives CASSPGTGGHEQYF.

The CDR3 nucleotides read TGTGCCAGTAGTCGTGGTCCCTACAATGAGCAGTTCTTC. It translates to CASSRGPYNEQFF. This sequence joins TRBV19 and TRBJ2-1; no clear D gene. Trimming pared 5 bases from V and 2 bases from J, leaving 7 bases between. Germline lookup yields CDR1 LNHDA and CDR2 SQIVND (reference sequence). There are 13 residues in the CDR3. The full variable domain, with the rest looked up from reference TRBV19 and TRBJ2-1, is DGGITQSPKYLFRKEGQNVTLSCEQNLNHDAMYWYRQDPGQGLRLIYYSQIVNDFQKGDIAEGYSVSREKKESFPLTVTSAQKNPTAFYLCASSRGPYNEQFFGPGTRLTVL.

The V call is TRBV7-6, the J call TRBJ2-7; D may match TRBD1 or TRBD2 (6 bases each). CDR1 and CDR2 from the germline V gene are SGHVS and FNYEAQ. V dropped 5 bases and J dropped 4 bases, with 12 bases sitting between them. This CDR3 contains 13 residues. CDR3 region: CASSPGAGYEQYF. The DNA for the CDR3 is TGTGCCAGCAGCCCAGGGGCGGGGTACGAGCAGTACTTC.

The V gene is TRBV4-3, the J gene TRBJ2-1; 9 nucleotides line up with TRBD1. V lost 1 base to trimming and J lost 4 bases; unmatched junction nucleotides: 2. Germline V gene data show CDR1 as LGHNA and CDR2 as YSLEER. CDR3 length equals 15 residues. DNA for the CDR3: TGCGCCAGCAGCCAAGGGACAGGGGAATACAATGAGCAGTTCTTC. Protein product: CASSQGTGEYNEQFF.

This chain uses TRBV11-3 with TRBJ2-5; D possibly matches TRBD1 or TRBD2 (5 bases each). This CDR3 spans 16 amino acids. Germline CDR1 SGHNT, CDR2 YENEEA. V was cut by 0 bases and J by 5 bases, with 16 bases left in between. The CDR3 sequence: CASSLDGARGGETQYF. The CDR3 bases are TGTGCCAGCAGCTTAGATGGGGCCCGGGGCGGGGAGACCCAGTACTTC.

V gene TRBV20-1 combines with J gene TRBJ2-5; D gene ambiguous. The J call may be wrong; the DNA end is better matched by TRBJ2-7. Per germline, CDR1 DFQATT and CDR2 SNEGSKA (reference sequence). CDR3 length: 11 residues. The CDR3 bases are TGCAGTGCTAGGCAGGCCTACGAGCAGTACTTC. Protein: CSARQAYEQYF.

This sequence joins TRBV5-1 and TRBJ2-5; either TRBD1 or TRBD2 may fit D (5 bases each). The CDR3 consists of 17 residues. The V end lost 4 bases, the J end lost 1 base, and 20 bases lay between the germline ends. CDR1 SGHRS and CDR2 YFSETQ come from the germline V gene. The CDR3 spells CASSPGFGHRPQETQYF. In DNA form, the CDR3 reads TGCGCCAGCAGCCCGGGGTTCGGACACCGACCCCAAGAGACCCAGTACTTC.

The chain is built from TRBV30 and TRBJ2-7; a possible D gene is TRBD2 (5 bases). The CDR3 contains 15 residues. V was pared by 0 bases and J by 3 bases, with 15 bases between. Germline lookup yields CDR1 GTSNPN and CDR2 SVGIG (reference sequence). The CDR3 DNA reads TGTGCCTGGAGTGTACTAGACTCTTGGAGCTACGAGCAGTACTTC. This translates into CAWSVLDSWSYEQYF.

The rearrangement uses TRBV29-1 and TRBJ1-2; D is uncertain. The length of the CDR3 is 12 residues. With 5 bases removed from V and 8 bases from J, the gap between germline ends came to 15 bases. Per the germline V gene, CDR1 is SQVTM and CDR2 is ANQGSEA. The CDR3 loop is CSVLREKGGYTF. The CDR3 region has the DNA TGCAGCGTTTTAAGGGAGAAAGGCGGCTACACCTTC.

The rearrangement links TRBV23-1 to TRBJ2-1; 9 bases match TRBD2. TRBV23-1 is an ORF for which the function is uncertain. V shed 0 bases, J shed 7 bases, and the junction held 10 bases outside the gene matches. The CDR3 is 17 amino acids. CDR3 sequence reads: CASSQSGGGARVNEQFF. In nucleotides, the CDR3 is TGCGCCAGCAGTCAATCGGGCGGGGGGGCGAGGGTTAATGAGCAGTTCTTC.

The chain combines TRBV5-4 with TRBJ1-1; D call uncertain. The V gene lost 4 bases and the J gene lost 3 bases, with 16 bases spanning the gap. This CDR3 contains 15 residues. CDR1 and CDR2 from the germline V gene are SGHNT and YYREEE (reference sequence). As DNA, the CDR3 is TGTGCCAGCAGCGCGGCCGTGGAGGGAGACACTGAAGCTTTCTTT. Translating gives CASSAAVEGDTEAFF.

The rearrangement uses TRBV6-5 and TRBJ2-7; D may be TRBD2 (6 bases). Germline CDR1 reads MNHEY; CDR2 reads SVGAGI. The ends were cut back, 5 bases at V and 2 bases at J, with 13 bases in the middle. The CDR3 has 14 amino acids. The CDR3 DNA follows: TGTGCCAGCAGTGAAATAGGGACTCCCTACGAGCAGTACTTC. Amino acid sequence: CASSEIGTPYEQYF.

The rearrangement joins TRBV4-3 to TRBJ1-1, with D maybe TRBD1 (5 bases). The CDR3 covers 14 residues. Germline assignment: CDR1 LGHNA and CDR2 YSLEER. V dropped 2 bases and J dropped 11 bases, with 18 bases sitting between them. The CDR3 DNA is TGCGCCAGCAGCCAACTGGGGGGTGCAGGAGGCGCTTTCTTT. It encodes CASSQLGGAGGAFF.

The chain combines TRBV11-2 with TRBJ1-1; D uncertain. The V gene's germline CDR1 is SGHAT and CDR2 FQNNGV. V was pared by 1 base and J by 4 bases, with 4 bases between. The CDR3 totals 12 residues. CDR3 in amino acids: CASSLGVTEAFF. Written as DNA, the CDR3 is TGTGCCAGCAGCTTAGGTGTCACTGAAGCTTTCTTT.

The chain carries TRBV5-4 and TRBJ1-1, with D hard to call. The germline CDR1 and CDR2 sequences are SGHNT and YYREEE (reference sequence). Trimming took off 0 bases at V and 0 bases at J, with 12 bases between the two ends. The CDR3 consists of 16 residues. Here the CDR3 DNA reads TGTGCCAGCAGCTTGGGGGTTGGGGAGGTGAACACTGAAGCTTTCTTT. Amino acids: CASSLGVGEVNTEAFF.

The V gene is TRBV28, the J gene TRBJ2-7; D not resolved. Germline assignment: CDR1 MDHEN and CDR2 SYDVKM. Trimming removed 3 bases at V and 2 bases at J, with 5 bases between. The CDR3 consists of 12 residues. CDR3 sequence: CASSLIAYEQYF. The CDR3 region has the DNA TGTGCCAGCAGTTTGATTGCCTACGAGCAGTACTTC.

The chain carries TRBV11-3 and TRBJ2-3; a weak D match, TRBD1 (6 bases). Between the trimmed V and J ends, which lost 1 base and 3 bases, there was a span of 8 bases. The germline gives CDR1 SGHNT, CDR2 YENEEA. CDR3 size: 14 residues. The CDR3 loop reads CASSLAGETDTQYF. CDR3 coding DNA: TGTGCCAGCAGCTTAGCAGGGGAGACAGATACGCAGTATTTT.

This clone has only a few counts. V usage is TRBV11-2 and J usage is TRBJ2-2; D is unclear. Germline CDR1 SGHAT, CDR2 FQNNGV. The CDR3 extends over 16 amino acids. The V and J ends lost 1 base and 3 bases respectively, with 12 bases between them. The CDR3 region is CASSLGAFVDTGELFF. Here the CDR3 DNA reads TGTGCCAGCAGCTTAGGAGCTTTTGTGGACACCGGGGAGCTGTTTTTT.

This clone came up once. The rearrangement links TRBV5-6 to TRBJ1-2, with a possible D match to TRBD1 (6 bases). This CDR3 region has 16 residues. From germline, CDR1 is SGHDT and CDR2 YYEEEE. Between the trimmed V and J ends, which lost 2 bases and 3 bases, there was a span of 17 bases. The CDR3 region is CASSFSAGAFDYGYTF. CDR3 nucleotides: TGTGCCAGCAGCTTTTCGGCAGGGGCATTTGACTATGGCTACACCTTC.

V gene TRBV6-1 combines with J gene TRBJ1-5; D possibly corresponds to TRBD1 (6 bases). V gave up 3 bases and J gave up 6 bases, with 9 bases separating them. The CDR3 spans 13 residues. Germline assignment: CDR1 MNHNS and CDR2 SASEGT. This CDR3 is CASSEGAGQPQHF. The CDR3 region has the DNA TGTGCCAGCAGTGAGGGGGCAGGTCAGCCCCAGCATTTT.